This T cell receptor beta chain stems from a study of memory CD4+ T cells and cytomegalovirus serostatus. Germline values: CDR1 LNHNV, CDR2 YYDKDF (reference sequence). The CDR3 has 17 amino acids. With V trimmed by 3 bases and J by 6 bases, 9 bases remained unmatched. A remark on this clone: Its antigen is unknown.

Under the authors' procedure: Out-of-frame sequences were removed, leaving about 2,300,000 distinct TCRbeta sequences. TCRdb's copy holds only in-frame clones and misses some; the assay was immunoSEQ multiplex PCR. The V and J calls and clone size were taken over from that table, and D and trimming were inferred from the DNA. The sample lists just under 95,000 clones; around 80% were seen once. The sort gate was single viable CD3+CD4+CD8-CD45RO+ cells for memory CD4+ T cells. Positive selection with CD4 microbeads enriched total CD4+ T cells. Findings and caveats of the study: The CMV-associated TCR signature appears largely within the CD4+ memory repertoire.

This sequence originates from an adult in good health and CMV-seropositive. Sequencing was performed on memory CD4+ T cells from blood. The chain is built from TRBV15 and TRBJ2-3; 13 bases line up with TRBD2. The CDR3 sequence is CATSRPPGLAGSDTQYF. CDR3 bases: TGTGCCACCAGCAGGCCACCGGGACTAGCGGGGAGCGATACGCAGTATTTT.